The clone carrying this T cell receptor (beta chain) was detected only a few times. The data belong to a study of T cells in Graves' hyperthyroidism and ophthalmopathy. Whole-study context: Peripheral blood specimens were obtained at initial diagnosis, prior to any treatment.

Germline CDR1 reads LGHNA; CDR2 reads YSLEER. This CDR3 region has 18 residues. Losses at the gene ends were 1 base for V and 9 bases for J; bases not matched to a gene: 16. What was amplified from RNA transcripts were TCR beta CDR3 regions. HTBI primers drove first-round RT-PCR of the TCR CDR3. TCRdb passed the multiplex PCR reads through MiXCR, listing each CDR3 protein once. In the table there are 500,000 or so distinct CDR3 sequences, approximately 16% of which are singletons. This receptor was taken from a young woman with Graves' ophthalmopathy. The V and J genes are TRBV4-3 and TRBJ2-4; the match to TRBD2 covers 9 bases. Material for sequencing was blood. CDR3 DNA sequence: TGCGCCAGCAGCCAAGGAGTCTTTGCGGGAGGGGATTCCGGCATTCAGTACTTC. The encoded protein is CASSQGVFAGGDSGIQYF.